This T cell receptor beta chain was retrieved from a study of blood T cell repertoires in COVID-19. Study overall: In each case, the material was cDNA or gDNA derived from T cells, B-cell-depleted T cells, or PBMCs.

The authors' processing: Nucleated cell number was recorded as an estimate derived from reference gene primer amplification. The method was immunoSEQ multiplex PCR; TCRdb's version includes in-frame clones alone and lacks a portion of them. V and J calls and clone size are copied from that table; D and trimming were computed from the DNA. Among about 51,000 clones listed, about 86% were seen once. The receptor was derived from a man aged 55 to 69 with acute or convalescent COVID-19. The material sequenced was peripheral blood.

The CDR3 sequence is CASSLTGATEAFF. The CDR3 region has the DNA TGTGCCAGCAGCTTGACAGGCGCCACTGAAGCTTTCTTT. V is TRBV5-8 and J is TRBJ1-1; D is possibly TRBD1 (5 bases). The CDR3 extends over 13 amino acids. Germline CDR1 and CDR2: SGHTS and YDEGEE. The V end lost 1 base, the J end lost 4 bases, and 8 bases lay between the germline ends.